The 20 T cell receptor beta chains below come from one sample, sequenced in a study of T cell responses to AZD1222 COVID-19 vaccine. TCRdb's table, derived via immunoSEQ multiplex PCR, lists solely in-frame clones and lacks some. The sample contains over 100,000 clones, 90% of which appear only once. The starting material was peripheral blood, obtained on day 0 of AZD1222 vaccination. The receptor set was obtained from an adult in good health.

The chain links TRBV28 to TRBJ1-1, with a possible D match to TRBD1 (5 bases). Germline-derived CDR1 and CDR2 are MDHEN and SYDVKM. V was clipped by 5 bases and J by 6 bases, with 13 bases between them. This CDR3 contains 13 residues. In DNA, the CDR3 is TGTGCCAGCAGTCTATACCGGGGGGCTGAAGCTTTCTTT. Translated: CASSLYRGAEAFF.

This clone has a single count. The chain carries TRBV4-2 and TRBJ2-1; perhaps TRBD1 as D (5 bases). Per the germline V gene, CDR1 is LGHNA and CDR2 is YNFKEQ. The CDR3 length is 15 residues. Trimming pared 5 bases from V and 2 bases from J, leaving 13 bases between. CDR3 amino acids: CASSSTETTYNEQFF. In DNA form, the CDR3 reads TGTGCCAGCAGCTCGACAGAGACCACCTACAATGAGCAGTTCTTC.

This clone was detected only a few times. Other DNA sequences in the sample encode the same CDR3. The chain links TRBV29-1 to TRBJ1-3; D call uncertain. Trimming took 4 bases from V and 2 from J, leaving 12 bases between them. This CDR3 contains 14 residues. Germline CDR1 reads SQVTM; CDR2 reads ANQGSEA. CDR3 coding DNA: TGCAGCGTTGGTTTGGGCCAGGCTGGAAACACCATATATTTT. Protein sequence: CSVGLGQAGNTIYF.

This clone came up a few times. The rearrangement joins TRBV6-2 or TRBV6-3 to TRBJ1-1; D is unresolved. Germline lookup yields CDR1 MNHEY and CDR2 SVGEGT. V lost 0 bases, J lost 5 bases, and 7 bases lay in between. CDR3 length equals 13 residues. CDR3 in DNA: TGTGCCAGCAGTTACTCGACGGGTACTGAAGCTTTCTTT. Translating gives CASSYSTGTEAFF.

This clone was detected once. The chain recombines TRBV9 with TRBJ1-5; 7 positions match TRBD1. The length of the CDR3 is 13 residues. Germline trimming cut 0 bases from V and 10 bases from J; bases unmatched to any gene: 4. Germline V gene lookup returns CDR1 SGDLS and CDR2 YYNGEE. This chain's CDR3 is CASSVGQGDPQHF. The CDR3 nucleotides read TGTGCCAGCAGCGTAGGACAGGGTGACCCCCAGCATTTT.

The rearrangement links TRBV7-9 to TRBJ2-1; 10 bases are a match to TRBD2. V shed 5 bases and J 5 bases; nucleotides not matched to a gene: 6. The CDR3 is 15 residues long. Germline CDR1 reads SEHNR; CDR2 reads FQNEAQ (reference sequence). This CDR3 reads CASSPAGGLDNEQFF. The DNA for the CDR3 is TGTGCCAGCAGCCCAGCGGGGGGGCTCGACAATGAGCAGTTCTTC.

V is TRBV19 and J is TRBJ2-3, with D perhaps given as TRBD1 or TRBD2 (6 bases each). This CDR3 is 15 amino acids long. Germline V gene data show CDR1 as LNHDA and CDR2 as SQIVND (reference sequence). Between the trimmed V and J ends, which lost 7 bases and 1 base, there was a span of 15 bases. The CDR3 coding sequence is TGTGCCAGTAAAAGGGGGGCCCCTGGCACAGATACGCAGTATTTT. It translates to CASKRGAPGTDTQYF.

The V and J genes are TRBV6-2 or TRBV6-3 and TRBJ1-1; no definite D call. Trimming left V 2 bases short and J 5 bases short, with 12 bases between. CDR1 and CDR2 from the germline V gene are MNHEY and SVGEGT. This CDR3 has 14 amino acids. CDR3 amino acids: CASSYLRTSTEAFF. The CDR3 nucleotides are TGTGCCAGCAGTTACCTTCGTACGAGTACTGAAGCTTTCTTT.

This rearrangement joins TRBV5-8 to TRBJ2-5, with D unclear. Trimming pared 0 bases from V and 5 bases from J, leaving 8 bases between. Germline lookup yields CDR1 SGHTS and CDR2 YDEGEE. The CDR3 length is 13 residues. The CDR3 bases are TGTGCCAGCAGCTTGGGGGTCCAGGAGACCCAGTACTTC. It translates to CASSLGVQETQYF.

V gene TRBV27 combines with J gene TRBJ1-2, with D tentatively TRBD1 (6 bases). Trimming left V 4 bases short and J 8 bases short, with 14 bases between. CDR1 and CDR2 (germline): MNHEY, SMNVEV (reference sequence). The CDR3 contains 13 residues. CDR3 loop: CASSWGPAGGYTF. The CDR3 DNA sequence: TGTGCCAGCAGTTGGGGGCCCGCCGGGGGCTACACCTTC.

The genes are TRBV4-3 and TRBJ2-7; D possibly matches TRBD1 or TRBD2 (6 bases each). Germline CDR1 and CDR2: LGHNA and YSLEER. CDR3 length: 13 amino acids. Trimming took 3 bases from V and 9 from J, leaving 15 bases between them. The CDR3 DNA is TGCGCCAGCAGCCATGGGGTCGGAGGGGGGCAGTACTTC. The encoded protein is CASSHGVGGGQYF.

This sequence joins TRBV30 and TRBJ1-5, with TRBD1 matching over 9 bases. Germline V gene sequence: CDR1 GTSNPN, CDR2 SVGIG (reference sequence). V trimming: 0 bases; J trimming: 5 bases; junction bases outside the gene matches: 2. The CDR3 sequence is 14 residues long. DNA for the CDR3: TGTGCCTGGAGTGTGGGACAGGGTGATCAGCCCCAGCATTTT. Its protein is CAWSVGQGDQPQHF.

This clone appeared once. The chain couples TRBV6-6 to TRBJ2-7, with TRBD2 as a possible D gene (7 bases). This CDR3 has 18 residues. V lost 5 bases and J 0 bases, leaving 23 bases between the germline ends. Germline V gene lookup returns CDR1 MNHNY and CDR2 SVGAGI (reference sequence). This CDR3 reads CASSRRGQFSTSSYEQYF. The CDR3 DNA is TGTGCCAGCAGTCGGCGGGGGCAGTTCTCCACTAGCTCCTACGAGCAGTACTTC.

The chain combines TRBV2 with TRBJ2-7; D is undetermined. The V gene lost 3 bases and the J gene lost 12 bases, with 12 bases spanning the gap. This CDR3 has 11 amino acids. Germline loops: CDR1 SNHLY, CDR2 FYNNEI. The CDR3, as DNA: TGTGCCAGCAGTGAGATGACATCCCGGTACTTC. Translated, it gives CASSEMTSRYF.

The DNA of the CDR3 is TGTGCCAGCACCGGGGATTATAATTCACCCCTCCACTTT. Translation gives CASTGDYNSPLHF. The genes are TRBV6-5 and TRBJ1-6, with no clear D. V lost 7 bases, J lost 4 bases, and 8 bases lay in between. The CDR3 totals 13 residues. The germline V gene encodes CDR1 MNHEY and CDR2 SVGAGI.

This clone has more than one count but fewer than ten. This chain joins TRBV3-1 (or the pseudogene TRBV3-2) and TRBJ1-3, with TRBD1 as a possible D gene (5 bases). CDR1 and CDR2 from the germline V gene are LGHDT and YNNKEL (reference sequence). Trimming stripped 4 bases from V and 1 base from J, with 14 bases between. This CDR3 region has 16 residues. CDR3: CASSRAGTHSGNTIYF. CDR3 DNA: TGTGCCAGCAGCCGAGCCGGGACCCATTCTGGAAACACCATATATTTT.

This chain joins TRBV7-4 and TRBJ1-5, with 10 bases matching TRBD1. CDR1 is SGHVT, CDR2 SQSDAQ, per germline. The CDR3 length is 16 residues. V lost 4 bases, J lost 7 bases, and 10 bases stayed unmatched. In DNA form, the CDR3 reads TGTGCCAGCAGCTCAAGCGGGACAGGGGAGGACCAGCCCCAGCATTTT. Translating gives CASSSSGTGEDQPQHF.

This clone was seen once. The genes are TRBV7-2 and TRBJ1-1, with D possibly matching TRBD1 (5 bases). The V gene's germline CDR1 is SGHTA and CDR2 FQGNSA. V was cut by 10 bases and J by 0 bases, with 12 bases left in between. The CDR3 is made up of 13 amino acids. CDR3 region: CATRQFMNTEAFF. CDR3 coding DNA: TGTGCCACCCGACAGTTCATGAACACTGAAGCTTTCTTT.

This sequence joins TRBV7-2 and TRBJ2-5, with TRBD2 matching 7 bases. After removal of 5 bases from V and 9 bases from J, the junction contained 3 bases not matched to a gene. This CDR3 has 11 residues. Per the germline V gene, CDR1 is SGHTA and CDR2 is FQGNSA. The CDR3 nucleotides read TGTGCCAGCAGCGTACGGGGGGCCCAGTACTTC. This gives the protein CASSVRGAQYF.

The V call is TRBV27, the J call TRBJ1-2; no reliable D call. CDR3 length: 12 residues. V gave up 4 bases and J gave up 2 bases, with 5 bases separating them. Germline values: CDR1 MNHEY, CDR2 SMNVEV (reference sequence). DNA for the CDR3: TGTGCCAGCAGTTCCACGAACTATGGCTACACCTTC. Amino acids: CASSSTNYGYTF.